Listed below are T cell receptor beta chains from one sample, sequenced in a study of T cells after yellow fever vaccination. TCRdb reanalysed the 5' RACE reads using MiXCR and keeps one entry per CDR3 protein. The sample holds some 560,000 distinct CDR3 sequences, around 17% seen once. This specimen consisted of PBMCs, obtained 4 to 5 days after the first yellow fever vaccination. These receptors originate from a young man who received the YFV17D yellow fever vaccine. Both conserved end residues are part of each CDR3. The D gene is left open where the match is weak. A clone size is listed for some rows: how often the clone was seen (once, few, many), or a class if it is expanded.

TRBJ2-2,NA,16,TRBD2,TRBV7-3,TGTGCCAGCAGCTTCGGGGCTAGCGGAGCCCCCGGGGAGCTGTTTTTT,CASSFGASGAPGELFF
TRBJ1-1,NA,15,NA,TRBV15,TGTGCCACCAGCAGAGATATCAGACTGAACACTGAAGCTTTCTTT,CATSRDIRLNTEAFF
TRBJ1-5,few,13,NA,TRBV30,TGTGCCTGGAGTGGAGGGACAAGGCAGCCCCAGCATTTT,CAWSGGTRQPQHF
TRBJ1-6,NA,15,TRBD1,TRBV5-5,TGTGCCAGCATAGTATCGGCAGGGGGAGGGTCACCCCTCCACTTT,CASIVSAGGGSPLHF
TRBJ1-2,NA,16,TRBD1,TRBV4-3,TGCGCCAGCAGCCAAGATAGGACAGGGCAGGCCGATGGCTACACCTTC,CASSQDRTGQADGYTF
TRBJ1-5,NA,14,NA,TRBV28,TGTGCCAGCACGCCAACACAGGAAGGTCAGCCCCAGCATTTT,CASTPTQEGQPQHF
TRBJ2-1,NA,15,NA,TRBV9,TGTGCCAGCAGCCCTTCGGGGTCCCGGATGAATGAGCAGTTCTTC,CASSPSGSRMNEQFF
TRBJ2-1,few,15,TRBD2,TRBV12-3/TRBV12-4,TGTGCCAGCAGTTTGGAGCGGGGGGTCAGAGGTGAGCAGTTCTTC,CASSLERGVRGEQFF
TRBJ2-3,NA,15,TRBD2,TRBV9,TGTGCCAGCAGCGCCCGGGAGGGGAACACAGATACGCAGTATTTT,CASSAREGNTDTQYF
TRBJ2-2,once,15,TRBD2,TRBV5-4,TGTGCCAGCAGCCCGATGACAGCGGGGACCGGGGAGCTGTTTTTT,CASSPMTAGTGELFF
TRBJ2-3,few,15,NA,TRBV20-1,TGCAGTGCCCTCGACTCCCGGGGGGCTACAGATACGCAGTATTTT,CSALDSRGATDTQYF
TRBJ2-3,few,14,TRBD1,TRBV5-1,TGCGCCAGCAGCTCCCAGGGGGAAACAGATACGCAGTATTTT,CASSSQGETDTQYF
TRBJ2-3,few,15,NA,TRBV4-1,TGCGCCAGCAGCTTCGACAGGCGCGTGCCAGATACGCAGTATTTT,CASSFDRRVPDTQYF
TRBJ1-1,NA,15,TRBD1,TRBV24-1,TGTGCCACCAGTGATTCGGGCAGGGGGGGGACTGAAGCTTTCTTT,CATSDSGRGGTEAFF
TRBJ2-3,NA,16,NA,TRBV4-3,TGCGCCAGCAGCCAAGATTGGCAGGGTAGCACAGATACGCAGTATTTT,CASSQDWQGSTDTQYF
TRBJ2-3,NA,16,TRBD2,TRBV5-4,TGTGCCAGCAGCGGGACTAGCGGGGGAGGGATAGATACGCAGTATTTT,CASSGTSGGGIDTQYF
TRBJ1-1,few,14,NA,TRBV28,TGTGCCAGCACCACAGGGACCTTTACCACTGAAGCTTTCTTT,CASTTGTFTTEAFF
TRBJ1-2,once,13,NA,TRBV5-4,TGTGCCAGCAGCTTGAATAACCGCGATGGCTACACCTTC,CASSLNNRDGYTF
TRBJ2-3,few,13,NA,TRBV12-3/TRBV12-4,TGTGCCAGCGGCTCAGCGGGCACAGATACGCAGTATTTT,CASGSAGTDTQYF
TRBJ1-2,NA,16,NA,TRBV7-8,TGTGCCAGCAGCTTTTCAGGAATGGGCTCCGACTATGGCTACACCTTC,CASSFSGMGSDYGYTF
TRBJ2-1,NA,15,NA,TRBV7-9,TGTGCCAGCAGCATACGGGGACTGGATTACAATGAGCAGTTCTTC,CASSIRGLDYNEQFF
TRBJ2-3,NA,16,TRBD2,TRBV9,TGTGCCAGCAGCGTAGGCCGGGGGGATAGCACAGATACGCAGTATTTT,CASSVGRGDSTDTQYF
TRBJ2-1,few,14,NA,TRBV6-1,TGTGCCAGCAGCCAAAGGATTTCGAGCAATGAGCAGTTCTTC,CASSQRISSNEQFF
TRBJ1-2,few,14,TRBD1,TRBV6-2/TRBV6-3,TGTGCCAGCAGCGAGGACAGGATCTTCTATGGCTACACCTTC,CASSEDRIFYGYTF
TRBJ2-3,few,18,TRBD2,TRBV10-3,TGTGCCATCAGTGACCGAGCATCGGGGGGGGCGGTTATGGATACGCAGTATTTT,CAISDRASGGAVMDTQYF
TRBJ2-4,NA,16,TRBD2,TRBV15,TGTGCCACCAGCAGAGATTGGGGGGGAAACAAAAACATTCAGTACTTC,CATSRDWGGNKNIQYF
TRBJ1-2,few,12,NA,TRBV2,TGTGCCAGCAGTGCTTATAACTATGGCTACACCTTC,CASSAYNYGYTF
TRBJ2-1,NA,15,NA,TRBV5-1,TGCGCCAGCAGCTTGTTATTCGGACAGAACAATGAGCAGTTCTTC,CASSLLFGQNNEQFF
TRBJ2-5,few,14,TRBD1,TRBV15,TGTGCCACCAGCGGGACAGGGGGTGGAGAGACCCAGTACTTC,CATSGTGGGETQYF
TRBJ1-4,NA,13,NA,TRBV18,TGTGCCAGCTCATCACAGGATAATGAAAAACTGTTTTTT,CASSSQDNEKLFF
TRBJ1-5,few,13,NA,TRBV6-1,TGTGCCAGCAGTCAGGGGATGGGTCAGCCCCAGCATTTT,CASSQGMGQPQHF
TRBJ2-3,NA,14,NA,TRBV4-2,TGTGCCAGCAGCCAAGATCGGGGAATGAATACGCAGTATTTT,CASSQDRGMNTQYF
TRBJ1-2,few,12,NA,TRBV7-9,TGTGCCAGCAGCTTAGGGAGCGCAGGCTACACCTTC,CASSLGSAGYTF
TRBJ2-5,NA,15,TRBD2,TRBV12-3/TRBV12-4,TGTGCCAGCAGACGTAGCGGGGGCCCCGGGGAGACCCAGTACTTC,CASRRSGGPGETQYF
TRBJ1-1,NA,14,NA,TRBV15,TGTGCCACCAGCAGAGATGGGTTGGCGGACCGAGCTTTCTTT,CATSRDGLADRAFF
TRBJ1-2,NA,13,TRBD1,TRBV4-3,TGCGCCAGCAGCCATGGACAGGGTAATGGCTACACCTTC,CASSHGQGNGYTF
TRBJ2-5,NA,16,NA,TRBV7-3,TGTGCCAGCAGCTTATCGGCAGGGATGGGCCAAGAGACCCAGTACTTC,CASSLSAGMGQETQYF
TRBJ2-5,NA,15,NA,TRBV9,TGTGCCAGCAGCGTTTTTGTCTCTTCCCAAGAGACCCAGTACTTC,CASSVFVSSQETQYF
TRBJ1-1,NA,13,NA,TRBV6-1,TGTGCCAGCAGTGAAGGGGGGAGGGAAGGAGCTTTCTTT,CASSEGGREGAFF
TRBJ1-2,few,14,NA,TRBV4-1,TGCGCCAGCAGCCAAGTGACGGATCCTCTTGGCTACACCTTC,CASSQVTDPLGYTF
TRBJ2-3,few,16,NA,TRBV2,TGTGCCAGCAGTGAAGTTCTGGGGGAACGGACAGATACGCAGTATTTT,CASSEVLGERTDTQYF
TRBJ2-1,NA,14,NA,TRBV20-1,TGCAGTGCTAGAGGGTCGGGCCCATACAATGAGCAGTTCTTC,CSARGSGPYNEQFF
TRBJ1-4,NA,14,NA,TRBV6-1,TGTGCCAGCAATGGGTGGGCAACTAATGAAAAACTGTTTTTT,CASNGWATNEKLFF
TRBJ2-3,many,13,NA,TRBV6-2/TRBV6-3,TGTGCCAGCAGTTACTGGAGCACAGATACGCAGTATTTT,CASSYWSTDTQYF
TRBJ2-3,NA,15,TRBD1,TRBV7-9,TGTGCCAGCAGCCTCGGACAGGGGCTGGAAGATACGCAGTATTTT,CASSLGQGLEDTQYF